One sample yielded the 27 T cell receptor beta chains listed below, sequenced in a study of blood T cell repertoires in COVID-19. Some clones are missing from TCRdb's copy, which holds only in-frame ones; the method was immunoSEQ multiplex PCR. The profile shows roughly 410,000 clones, 89% of them singletons. Sequenced input: peripheral blood. All receptors come from a middle-aged woman with COVID-19, enrolled during active disease.

This clone was found once. The rearrangement joins TRBV28 to TRBJ2-7, with 11 bases identical to TRBD2. This CDR3 contains 16 residues. Germline loops: CDR1 MDHEN, CDR2 SYDVKM. Unmatched junction bases numbered 6, after V lost 3 bases and J lost 2 bases. The CDR3, as DNA: TGTGCCAGCAGTTTGACTCTAGCGGGGGGTCCCTACGAGCAGTACTTC. This encodes CASSLTLAGGPYEQYF.

The chain is built from TRBV29-1 and TRBJ2-1; D might be TRBD2 (6 bases). CDR3 size: 14 residues. The ends were cut back, 1 base at V and 8 bases at J, with 15 bases in the middle. Germline CDR1 SQVTM, CDR2 ANQGSEA. The chain's CDR3 is CSVEVFGGMDEQFF. For the CDR3, the DNA is TGCAGCGTTGAAGTGTTCGGGGGTATGGATGAGCAGTTCTTC.

The chain carries TRBV19 and TRBJ1-3; D remains unclear. The germline V gene encodes CDR1 LNHDA and CDR2 SQIVND (reference sequence). Between the trimmed V and J ends, which lost 6 bases and 2 bases, there was a span of 14 bases. The CDR3 extends over 15 amino acids. The CDR3 loop reads CASSETAFPGNTIYF. For the CDR3, the DNA is TGTGCCAGTAGCGAAACAGCCTTCCCTGGAAACACCATATATTTT.

The rearrangement links TRBV3-1 (or the pseudogene TRBV3-2) to TRBJ1-3, with a weak D call TRBD1 (6 bases). Trimming cost V 1 base and J 1 base, with 17 bases left between them. Germline-derived CDR1 and CDR2 are LGHDT and YNNKEL (reference sequence). The CDR3 sequence is 18 residues long. This chain's CDR3 is CASSQVDWGLRSGNTIYF. CDR3 sequence (DNA): TGTGCCAGCAGCCAAGTAGACTGGGGGCTCCGTTCTGGAAACACCATATATTTT.

The V and J genes are TRBV12-5 and TRBJ2-7; 7 bases are shared with TRBD1. There are 16 residues in the CDR3. With 0 bases clipped from V and 0 bases from J, the junction kept 5 bases outside the gene matches. Germline CDR1 is LGHNT and CDR2 is FRNRAP. As DNA, the CDR3 is TGTGCTAGTGGTTTGGTAGGTTGGGACAGCTCCTACGAGCAGTACTTC. It specifies CASGLVGWDSSYEQYF.

The chain uses TRBV5-1 and TRBJ1-2; weak D call: TRBD1 (5 bases). Germline V gene data show CDR1 as SGHRS and CDR2 as YFSETQ. V was trimmed by 4 bases and J by 4 bases, leaving 14 bases between them. The CDR3 has 14 residues. The CDR3 sequence is CASSRDAGGYGYTF. The CDR3 DNA reads as TGCGCCAGCAGCCGGGACGCGGGGGGCTATGGCTACACCTTC.

The chain is built from TRBV28 and TRBJ2-7; perhaps TRBD1 as D (6 bases). Germline V lookup: CDR1 MDHEN, CDR2 SYDVKM. V lost 5 bases and J lost 2, with 22 bases in between. The CDR3 covers 17 residues. The CDR3 coding sequence is TGTGCCAGCAGTACAACCTCGTACAGGGATCGGGCCTACGAGCAGTACTTC. Protein: CASSTTSYRDRAYEQYF.

The V call is TRBV7-2, the J call TRBJ2-2, with D possibly matching TRBD1 (6 bases). The germline V gene has CDR1 SGHTA and CDR2 FQGNSA. V was shortened by 7 bases and J by 6 bases, with 18 bases between the two germline ends. The CDR3 extends over 15 amino acids. As DNA, the CDR3 is TGTGCCAGCATCCAACAGGGAACAATTGCCGGGGAGCTGTTTTTT. This sequence encodes CASIQQGTIAGELFF. Supplemented by reference TRBV7-2 and TRBJ2-2, the full variable domain reads GAGVSQSPSNKVTEKGKDVELRCDPISGHTALYWYRQSLGQGLEFLIYFQGNSAPDKSGLPSDRFSAERTGGSVSTLTIQRTQQEDSAVYLCASIQQGTIAGELFFGEGSRLTVL.

This rearrangement joins TRBV5-1 to TRBJ1-1; TRBD1 matches at 8 bases. The CDR3 has 15 amino acids. V shed 3 bases, J shed 1 base, and the junction held 5 bases outside the gene matches. Germline V gene lookup returns CDR1 SGHRS and CDR2 YFSETQ. In nucleotides, the CDR3 is TGCGCCAGCAGCTCCCGTACAGGGGGGAACACTGAAGCTTTCTTT. It codes for CASSSRTGGNTEAFF.

The gene calls are TRBV5-5 and TRBJ1-2; 8 bases are a match to TRBD1. Germline V gene data show CDR1 as SGHKS and CDR2 as YYEKEE (reference sequence). Trimming at V came to 1 base and at J to 3 bases, leaving 5 bases not matched to a gene. There are 15 residues in the CDR3. CDR3 coding DNA: TGTGCCAGCAGCTTGATCCCGGGACAGGACTATGGCTACACCTTC. It is translated as CASSLIPGQDYGYTF. The full variable domain, its missing parts supplied by reference TRBV5-5 and TRBJ1-2, is DAGVTQSPTHLIKTRGQQVTLRCSPISGHKSVSWYQQVLGQGPQFIFQYYEKEERGRGNFPDRFSARQFPNYSSELNVNALLLGDSALYLCASSLIPGQDYGYTFGSGTRLTVV.

The rearrangement joins TRBV4-1 to TRBJ2-3, with D maybe TRBD2 (6 bases). CDR3 length equals 17 residues. Trimming pared 6 bases from V and 0 bases from J, leaving 19 bases between. In germline, CDR1 is MGHRA, CDR2 YSYEKL. In DNA form, the CDR3 reads TGCGCCAGCAGTAACGGAGGGCGGGGATCTAGCACAGATACGCAGTATTTT. It yields the protein CASSNGGRGSSTDTQYF.

This clone was observed a handful of times. The junction shows a germline mismatch at one end, possibly a read error. The V gene is TRBV7-7, the J gene TRBJ2-7, with TRBD1 identical over 9 bases. CDR3 size: 16 residues. CDR1 and CDR2 from the germline V gene are SSHAT and FNYEAQ (reference sequence). CDR3 amino acids: CASSPGVGTGRHEQYF. Here the CDR3 DNA reads TGTGCTAGCAGCCCAGGCGTTGGGACAGGGCGGCACGAGCAGTACTTC.

The gene calls are TRBV6-5 and TRBJ1-4; D may be TRBD1 (5 bases). The V end was cut by 5 bases, the J end by 10 bases, with 11 bases between. The germline CDR1 and CDR2 sequences are MNHEY and SVGAGI. CDR3 size: 12 residues. The CDR3 region is CASSPTQGKLFF. CDR3 nucleotide sequence: TGTGCCAGCAGTCCTACTCAGGGAAAACTGTTTTTT.

The chain uses TRBV7-6 and TRBJ1-6; D is possibly TRBD1 (5 bases). CDR3 length: 15 residues. Germline loops: CDR1 SGHVS, CDR2 FNYEAQ. The V and J ends lost 2 bases and 7 bases respectively, with 12 bases between them. The CDR3 bases are TGTGCCAGCAGCTTATATCAGGGTCGAAATTCACCCCTCCACTTT. Translated: CASSLYQGRNSPLHF.

The rearrangement uses TRBV7-9 and TRBJ2-7, with a possible D match to TRBD2 (5 bases). From germline, CDR1 is SEHNR and CDR2 FQNEAQ (reference sequence). Trimming took 5 bases from V and 0 from J, leaving 14 bases between them. The CDR3 is 15 residues long. The CDR3 DNA reads as TGTGCCAGCAGCCCCCAGAGGGTTGACTCCTACGAGCAGTACTTC. It is translated as CASSPQRVDSYEQYF.

About this clone itself: One end of the junction is discordant with germline, which a read error may explain. The rearrangement joins TRBV28 to TRBJ2-1, with D possibly matching TRBD1 (6 bases). The CDR3 is 16 residues long. CDR1 and CDR2 from the germline V gene are MDHEN and SYDVKM. The CDR3 here is CASSRRQVLSNNEQFF. CDR3 nucleotides: TGTGCCAGCAGCCGTCGACAGGTCCTCTCCAACAATGAGCAGTTCTTC.

This rearrangement joins TRBV14 to TRBJ2-3, with 8 bases identical to TRBD2. CDR3 length: 16 residues. Germline V gene data show CDR1 as SGHDN and CDR2 as FVKESK. Trimming took 4 bases from V and 1 from J; bases not matched to a gene: 7. The CDR3 nucleotides read TGTGCCAGCAGCCGTATACCCGGGGGGGGCACAGATACGCAGTATTTT. Protein product: CASSRIPGGGTDTQYF.

This chain links TRBV7-2 with TRBJ1-2, with 8 bases identical to TRBD1. This CDR3 has 15 amino acids. Germline assignment: CDR1 SGHTA and CDR2 FQGNSA. V shed 4 bases, J shed 4 bases, and the junction held 8 bases outside the gene matches. The CDR3 here is CASSSLTGVSYGYTF. In DNA, the CDR3 is TGTGCCAGCAGCTCCCTGACAGGGGTTAGCTATGGCTACACCTTC.

The J gene is TRBJ1-3, the V gene TRBV7-2; 7 bases are a match to TRBD1. The CDR3 totals 15 residues. Germline values: CDR1 SGHTA, CDR2 FQGNSA. Germline trimming cut 5 bases from V and 0 bases from J; bases unmatched to any gene: 4. CDR3 DNA sequence: TGTGCCAGCAGCCGCAACAGGGGCTCTGGAAACACCATATATTTT. Translating it yields CASSRNRGSGNTIYF.

The chain is built from TRBV5-4 and TRBJ1-1, with 10 bases matching TRBD1. Germline CDR1 is SGHNT and CDR2 is YYREEE (reference sequence). V was pared by 4 bases and J by 5 bases, with 5 bases of the junction left unmatched. CDR3 length equals 14 residues. The CDR3 reads CASSKGQGRTEAFF. CDR3 in DNA: TGTGCCAGCAGCAAGGGACAGGGGAGGACTGAAGCTTTCTTT.

Only one count was recorded for this clone. The sample holds other DNA sequences that translate to the same CDR3. The V call is TRBV27, the J call TRBJ1-4; perhaps TRBD1 as D (5 bases). This CDR3 region has 12 residues. From germline, CDR1 is MNHEY and CDR2 SMNVEV (reference sequence). Deletions cut 7 bases from V and 7 bases from J, with 10 bases between. CDR3 amino acids: CASKQGGEKLFF. DNA of the CDR3: TGTGCCAGCAAGCAGGGTGGTGAAAAACTGTTTTTT.

This chain joins TRBV7-8 and TRBJ1-1, with D perhaps matching TRBD1 (5 bases). The CDR3 covers 14 residues. CDR1 is SGHVS and CDR2 is FQNEAQ in the germline V gene. Trimming took 4 bases from V and 1 from J, leaving 10 bases between them. The CDR3 bases are TGTGCCAGCAGCTCCAGGGTACCGAACACTGAAGCTTTCTTT. It specifies CASSSRVPNTEAFF.

The rearrangement links TRBV6-4 to TRBJ2-1; 12 bases are shared with TRBD2. Per the germline V gene, CDR1 is MRHNA and CDR2 is SNTAGT. J was trimmed by 8 bases and V by 9 bases; bases with no gene match: 14. The CDR3 consists of 16 residues. Written as DNA, the CDR3 is TGTGCCAGTGCCCCCGGACTAGCGGGATATGGGGATGAGCAGTTCTTC. Amino acids: CASAPGLAGYGDEQFF.

The chain employs TRBV27 and TRBJ1-1; D possibly corresponds to TRBD1 (5 bases). The germline V gene has CDR1 MNHEY and CDR2 SMNVEV (reference sequence). V was clipped by 6 bases and J by 5 bases, with 13 bases between them. The CDR3 has 13 residues. The CDR3 region is CASSQGPYTEAFF. DNA of the CDR3: TGTGCCAGCAGCCAGGGTCCCTATACTGAAGCTTTCTTT.

The V call is TRBV14, the J call TRBJ1-1, with 7 positions matching TRBD1. The CDR3 spans 15 residues. Germline assignment: CDR1 SGHDN and CDR2 FVKESK. After removal of 1 base from V and 3 bases from J, the junction contained 5 bases not matched to a gene. CDR3 residues: CASSQVGRGYTEAFF. DNA for the CDR3: TGTGCCAGCAGCCAAGTGGGCAGGGGGTACACTGAAGCTTTCTTT.

This clone was observed a few times. This chain uses TRBV6-2 or TRBV6-3 with TRBJ1-5, with D hard to call. Looked up from germline, CDR1 is MNHEY and CDR2 is SVGEGT. V was trimmed by 2 bases and J by 2 bases, leaving 10 bases between them. The CDR3 is 15 amino acids. CDR3: CASSYPGDGNQPQHF. The CDR3 nucleotides read TGTGCCAGCAGTTACCCCGGGGATGGCAATCAGCCCCAGCATTTT.

This chain links TRBV7-8 with TRBJ2-2; possibly TRBD1 for D (5 bases). V was cut by 2 bases and J by 6 bases, with 16 bases left in between. The CDR3 spans 16 residues. Per the germline V gene, CDR1 is SGHVS and CDR2 is FQNEAQ. In nucleotides, the CDR3 is TGTGCCAGCAGCTTATATGGGGCCTCCTTGCCCGGGGAGCTGTTTTTT. It codes for CASSLYGASLPGELFF.